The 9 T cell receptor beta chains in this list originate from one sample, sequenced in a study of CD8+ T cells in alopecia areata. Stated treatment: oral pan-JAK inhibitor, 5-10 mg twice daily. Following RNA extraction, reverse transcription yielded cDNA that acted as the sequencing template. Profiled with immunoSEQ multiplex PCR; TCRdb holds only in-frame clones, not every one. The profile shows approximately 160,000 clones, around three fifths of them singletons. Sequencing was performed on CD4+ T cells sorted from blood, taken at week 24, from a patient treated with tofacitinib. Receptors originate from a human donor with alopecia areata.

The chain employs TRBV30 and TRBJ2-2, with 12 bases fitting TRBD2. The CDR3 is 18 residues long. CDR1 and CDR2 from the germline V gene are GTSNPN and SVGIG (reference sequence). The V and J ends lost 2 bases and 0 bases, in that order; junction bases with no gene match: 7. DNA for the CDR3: TGTGCCTGGAGTCCCCGGACTAGCGGGGTCGCGAACACCGGGGAGCTGTTTTTT. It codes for CAWSPRTSGVANTGELFF.

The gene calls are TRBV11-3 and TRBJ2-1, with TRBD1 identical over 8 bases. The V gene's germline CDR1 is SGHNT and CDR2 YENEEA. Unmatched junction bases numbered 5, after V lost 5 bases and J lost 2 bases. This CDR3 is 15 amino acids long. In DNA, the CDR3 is TGTGCCAGCAGCCAGACAGGGGTGGCCTACAATGAGCAGTTCTTC. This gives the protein CASSQTGVAYNEQFF.

DNA for the CDR3: TGCGCCAGCAGTGAGCAGAAGGGCCCTAATCAGCCCCAGCATTTT. Protein sequence: CASSEQKGPNQPQHF. J is TRBJ1-5 and V is TRBV10-2; the D is unclear. The germline gives CDR1 WSHSY, CDR2 SAAADI. This CDR3 spans 15 amino acids. V was cut by 2 bases and J by 4 bases, with 12 bases left in between.

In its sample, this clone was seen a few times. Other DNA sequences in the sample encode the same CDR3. The CDR3 DNA sequence: TGCAGCGTGGGAGGACTAGCGGGGTACGAGCAGTACTTC. It codes for CSVGGLAGYEQYF. This chain links TRBV29-1 with TRBJ2-7, with TRBD2 identical over 12 bases. This CDR3 is 13 amino acids long. Germline trimming cut 6 bases from V and 4 bases from J; bases unmatched to any gene: 4. Germline V gene sequence: CDR1 SQVTM, CDR2 ANQGSEA.

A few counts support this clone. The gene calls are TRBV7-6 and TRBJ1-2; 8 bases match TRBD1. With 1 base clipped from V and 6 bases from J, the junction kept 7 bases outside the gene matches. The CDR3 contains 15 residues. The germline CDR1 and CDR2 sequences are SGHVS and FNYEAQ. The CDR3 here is CASSLGRDRSHGYTF. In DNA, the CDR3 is TGTGCCAGCAGCTTAGGTCGGGACAGGTCTCATGGCTACACCTTC.

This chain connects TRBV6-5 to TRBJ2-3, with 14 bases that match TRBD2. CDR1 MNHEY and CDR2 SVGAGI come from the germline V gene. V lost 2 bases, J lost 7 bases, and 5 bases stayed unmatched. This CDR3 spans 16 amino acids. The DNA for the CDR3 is TGTGCCAGCAGTTACCTCGGGACTAGCGGGGGAAATACGCAGTATTTT. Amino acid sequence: CASSYLGTSGGNTQYF.

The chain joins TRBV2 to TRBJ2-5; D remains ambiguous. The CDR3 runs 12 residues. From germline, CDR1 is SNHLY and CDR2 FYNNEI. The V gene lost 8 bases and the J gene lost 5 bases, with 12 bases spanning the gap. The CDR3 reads CASEFGAETQYF. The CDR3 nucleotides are TGTGCCAGCGAGTTTGGAGCGGAGACCCAGTACTTC.

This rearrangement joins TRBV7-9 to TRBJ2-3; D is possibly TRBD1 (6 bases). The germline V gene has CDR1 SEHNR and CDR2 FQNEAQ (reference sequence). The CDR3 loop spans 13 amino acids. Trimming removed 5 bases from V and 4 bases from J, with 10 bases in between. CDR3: CASSPTGPDTQYF. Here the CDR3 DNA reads TGTGCCAGCAGCCCAACAGGGCCAGATACGCAGTATTTT.

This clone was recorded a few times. The CDR3 protein is CASRHRQGPNYGYTF. The DNA for the CDR3 is TGTGCCAGCAGGCACCGACAGGGCCCTAACTATGGCTACACCTTC. V is TRBV6-5 and J is TRBJ1-2; 7 nucleotides align to TRBD1. Germline CDR1 MNHEY, CDR2 SVGAGI. The CDR3 is 15 residues long. V shed 6 bases, J shed 0 bases, and the junction held 7 bases outside the gene matches.